These 26 T cell receptor beta chains came from one sample sequenced in a study of blood T cell repertoires in COVID-19. Here immunoSEQ multiplex PCR was the method, and the copy in TCRdb shows in-frame clones only, minus some. The sample lists 200,000 to 250,000 clones, 84% occurring once. Sequencing was done on a sample of PBMCs or T cells enriched from blood (not recorded which). The receptor set was obtained from a woman in her thirties or forties who had recovered from COVID-19.

This clone appeared a few times. J is TRBJ2-3 and V is TRBV12-3 or TRBV12-4, with D unresolved. Trimming pared 3 bases from V and 3 bases from J, leaving 4 bases between. There are 12 residues in the CDR3. CDR3 sequence (DNA): TGTGCCAGCAGTTTCGGGACAGATACGCAGTATTTT. Residues: CASSFGTDTQYF.

The rearrangement joins TRBV11-2 to TRBJ1-6, with 9 bases that match TRBD1. Trimming removed 5 bases from V and 11 bases from J; junction bases left unmatched: 22. There are 19 residues in the CDR3. Germline CDR1 and CDR2: SGHAT and FQNNGV. CDR3 nucleotide sequence: TGTGCCAGCAGCCTAGGACAGGGGCTACTTCAACGCTACCCCCCACCCCTCCACTTT. The encoded protein is CASSLGQGLLQRYPPPLHF. Using reference TRBV11-2 and TRBJ1-6 for the parts outside the CDR3, the full variable domain is EAGVAQSPRYKIIEKRQSVAFWCNPISGHATLYWYQQILGQGPKLLIQFQNNGVVDDSQLPKDRFSAERLKGVDSTLKIQPAKLEDSAVYLCASSLGQGLLQRYPPPLHFGNGTRLTVT.

This chain connects TRBV6-1 to TRBJ1-5; maybe TRBD1 (6 bases). The CDR3 loop spans 14 amino acids. V lost 3 bases, J lost 4 bases, and 10 bases lay in between. CDR1 is MNHNS and CDR2 is SASEGT in the germline V gene. CDR3 nucleotides: TGTGCCAGCAGTGATAACACAGGGAATCAGCCCCAGCATTTT. Its protein is CASSDNTGNQPQHF.

The V and J genes are TRBV3-1 (or the pseudogene TRBV3-2) and TRBJ2-3, with 8 bases lining up with TRBD2. This CDR3 spans 16 amino acids. The V gene's germline CDR1 is LGHDT and CDR2 YNNKEL (reference sequence). Germline trimming cut 4 bases from V and 4 bases from J; bases unmatched to any gene: 10. CDR3 nucleotides: TGTGCCAGCAGCCTATCGACTACACTAGCGGCAGATACGCAGTATTTT. This codes for CASSLSTTLAADTQYF.

The chain uses TRBV5-6 and TRBJ1-2; D is undetermined. V lost 2 bases and J 4 bases, leaving 9 bases between the germline ends. This CDR3 is 13 amino acids long. Germline lookup yields CDR1 SGHDT and CDR2 YYEEEE. The CDR3 nucleotides are TGTGCCAGCAGCTTCGGGGAGAGCTATGGCTACACCTTC. It specifies CASSFGESYGYTF.

The chain uses TRBV18 and TRBJ1-1; D unresolved. Germline-derived CDR1 and CDR2 are KGHSH and LQKENI. The V gene lost 3 bases and the J gene lost 0 bases, with 5 bases spanning the gap. This CDR3 contains 13 residues. The CDR3 DNA sequence: TGTGCCAGCTCACCTCCGGTGAACACTGAAGCTTTCTTT. This codes for CASSPPVNTEAFF.

The rearrangement joins TRBV7-9 to TRBJ2-4; tentative D call: TRBD1 (5 bases). Per germline, CDR1 SEHNR and CDR2 FQNEAQ (reference sequence). The CDR3 totals 16 residues. Trimming removed 4 bases from V and 0 bases from J, with 13 bases in between. CDR3 nucleotides: TGTGCCAGCAGCTCTCAGGGAAGCGCAGCCAAAAACATTCAGTACTTC. Encoded protein: CASSSQGSAAKNIQYF.

The V and J genes are TRBV3-1 (or the pseudogene TRBV3-2) and TRBJ2-4; D is possibly TRBD1 (5 bases). The germline gives CDR1 LGHDT, CDR2 YNNKEL (reference sequence). The CDR3 is 13 amino acids. Trimming shortened V by 8 bases and J by 6 bases, and 14 bases separated the two germline ends. CDR3 protein: CASGFGQPNIQYF. DNA for the CDR3: TGTGCCAGCGGCTTTGGACAACCAAACATTCAGTACTTC.

This chain connects TRBV3-1 (or the pseudogene TRBV3-2) to TRBJ2-7; D ambiguous. The CDR3 is made up of 14 amino acids. V shed 2 bases and J shed 4 bases, with 12 bases lying between them. In germline, CDR1 is LGHDT, CDR2 YNNKEL (reference sequence). In DNA form, the CDR3 reads TGTGCCAGCAGCCAACGTGGGCCAGGATACGAGCAGTACTTC. Translating it yields CASSQRGPGYEQYF.

The CDR3 nucleotides read TGTGCCAGCAGGACAACAGGGACGTCTGGTAATTCACCCCTCCACTTT. This codes for CASRTTGTSGNSPLHF. The chain couples TRBV2 to TRBJ1-6; a possible D gene is TRBD1 (6 bases). V lost 6 bases, J lost 6 bases, and 18 bases lay in between. This CDR3 comprises 16 residues. CDR1 and CDR2 (germline): SNHLY, FYNNEI.

J is TRBJ2-3 and V is TRBV14; D remains unclear. Deletions cut 0 bases from V and 1 base from J, with 5 bases between. Germline CDR1 SGHDN, CDR2 FVKESK. CDR3 length equals 14 residues. The CDR3 sequence is CASSQDVGTDTQYF. Here the CDR3 DNA reads TGTGCCAGCAGCCAAGACGTAGGCACAGATACGCAGTATTTT.

The V and J genes are TRBV11-3 and TRBJ2-2, with D uncertain. Germline CDR1 and CDR2: SGHNT and YENEEA. The CDR3 has 14 residues. V was cut by 1 base and J by 5 bases, with 8 bases left in between. The CDR3: CASSLGPATGELFF. The CDR3 DNA reads as TGTGCCAGCAGCTTAGGTCCCGCGACCGGGGAGCTGTTTTTT.

The genes are TRBV27 and TRBJ2-1; 7 nucleotides agree with TRBD2. CDR3 length: 15 residues. V trimming: 4 bases; J trimming: 4 bases; junction bases outside the gene matches: 7. Germline-derived CDR1 and CDR2 are MNHEY and SMNVEV (reference sequence). This chain's CDR3 is CASSSRGDRYNEQFF. For the CDR3, the DNA is TGTGCCAGCAGTTCCCGGGGGGACCGGTACAATGAGCAGTTCTTC.

The chain couples TRBV6-2 or TRBV6-3 to TRBJ1-2; D call uncertain. V lost 6 bases to trimming and J lost 4 bases, with 12 bases between them. CDR3 size: 13 residues. Germline lookup yields CDR1 MNHEY and CDR2 SVGEGT. CDR3 in amino acids: CASSPGLVYGYTF. The CDR3 coding sequence is TGTGCCAGCAGCCCCGGTTTGGTCTATGGCTACACCTTC.

In this sample, this clone turned up once. V usage is TRBV2 and J usage is TRBJ1-5; D uncertain. The V gene's germline CDR1 is SNHLY and CDR2 FYNNEI. This CDR3 comprises 15 residues. The ends were cut back, 3 bases at V and 2 bases at J, with 11 bases in the middle. The CDR3 here is CASSDPGEGNQPQHF. The CDR3 nucleotides are TGTGCCAGCAGTGACCCCGGGGAAGGCAATCAGCCCCAGCATTTT.

The chain joins TRBV19 to TRBJ2-5, with a weak D call TRBD1 (5 bases). The germline V and J ends were trimmed by 3 bases and 5 bases, with 10 bases remaining between them. This CDR3 has 13 amino acids. Germline V CDR1 and CDR2: LNHDA, SQIVND (reference sequence). Written as DNA, the CDR3 is TGTGCCAGTAGTATGCGGAAGGGGGAGACCCAGTACTTC. The encoded protein is CASSMRKGETQYF.

The chain combines TRBV27 with TRBJ2-3, with TRBD2 matching 11 bases. This CDR3 contains 21 residues. Unmatched junction bases numbered 16, after V lost 1 base and J lost 1 base. Looked up from germline, CDR1 is MNHEY and CDR2 is SMNVEV (reference sequence). The CDR3 DNA reads TGTGCCAGCAGTTTATTCGGTGTGGGGACTAGCGGCCAGGAGGGCACAGATACGCAGTATTTT. Its protein is CASSLFGVGTSGQEGTDTQYF.

V and J are TRBV6-2 or TRBV6-3 and TRBJ1-1; tentatively, D is TRBD1 (5 bases). Germline values: CDR1 MNHEY, CDR2 SVGEGT. The V gene lost 5 bases and the J gene lost 1 base, with 14 bases spanning the gap. This CDR3 spans 15 amino acids. The CDR3 loop is CASSKPSGGNTEAFF. CDR3 nucleotides: TGTGCCAGCAGTAAACCCTCCGGGGGGAACACTGAAGCTTTCTTT.

The chain is built from TRBV6-6 and TRBJ2-1; maybe TRBD1 (6 bases). Trimming took 6 bases from V and 2 from J, leaving 14 bases between them. Per germline, CDR1 MNHNY and CDR2 SVGAGI (reference sequence). This CDR3 contains 15 residues. The DNA for the CDR3 is TGTGCCAGCAGCCCCGGGACACTAGCCTACAATGAGCAGTTCTTC. This gives the protein CASSPGTLAYNEQFF.

The chain joins TRBV7-2 to TRBJ2-5, with 10 nucleotides matching TRBD1. This CDR3 is built from 13 residues. J gave up 4 bases and V 4 bases, and 0 bases lay outside the gene matches. Germline V lookup: CDR1 SGHTA, CDR2 FQGNSA. The CDR3 loop is CASSWDRGETQYF. The CDR3 DNA reads as TGTGCCAGCAGCTGGGACAGGGGAGAGACCCAGTACTTC.

This rearrangement joins TRBV9 to TRBJ1-5; 10 bases match TRBD1. Germline V gene data show CDR1 as SGDLS and CDR2 as YYNGEE. CDR3 length equals 14 residues. J was trimmed by 7 bases and V by 3 bases; bases with no gene match: 4. The CDR3 bases are TGTGCCAGCAGCGCCGGACAGGGGGTCCAGCCCCAGCATTTT. Translating it yields CASSAGQGVQPQHF.

This sequence joins TRBV5-1 and TRBJ1-2, with 7 bases fitting TRBD1. The CDR3 contains 14 residues. With V trimmed by 4 bases and J by 8 bases, 11 bases remained unmatched. Germline loops: CDR1 SGHRS, CDR2 YFSETQ. CDR3 coding DNA: TGCGCCAGCAGCCCCTCACAGGGGAGAGAAGGCTACACCTTC. Its translation: CASSPSQGREGYTF.

A few counts support this clone. CDR3 region: CASSSNGFGQPQHF. The DNA of the CDR3 is TGTGCCAGCTCATCCAACGGTTTCGGTCAGCCCCAGCATTTT. The chain uses TRBV18 and TRBJ1-5; D is unresolved. V lost 5 bases and J 6 bases, leaving 14 bases between the germline ends. CDR3 size: 14 residues. Per germline, CDR1 KGHSH and CDR2 LQKENI.

This chain connects TRBV7-2 to TRBJ1-3; 7 nucleotides align to TRBD1. CDR1 and CDR2 from the germline V gene are SGHTA and FQGNSA. V dropped 3 bases and J dropped 0; count of bases not matched to a gene: 5. This CDR3 is 16 amino acids long. The CDR3 DNA reads TGTGCCAGCAGCTTTCACAGGGGCCCCTCTGGAAACACCATATATTTT. This sequence encodes CASSFHRGPSGNTIYF.

The rearrangement joins TRBV29-1 to TRBJ1-1; D remains ambiguous. This CDR3 has 14 amino acids. The germline V gene encodes CDR1 SQVTM and CDR2 ANQGSEA. V lost 6 bases, J lost 2 bases, and 16 bases lay in between. The CDR3 DNA reads TGCAGCGTGCAGAAGGCACAGCAAAACACTGAAGCTTTCTTT. Translated: CSVQKAQQNTEAFF.

This clone turned up a few times. V and J are TRBV30 and TRBJ1-1; D is uncertain. The CDR3 consists of 12 residues. Germline V CDR1 and CDR2: GTSNPN, SVGIG (reference sequence). V was pared by 1 base and J by 7 bases, with 10 bases between. CDR3 bases: TGTGCCTGGAGTGCTGAGGCAGTTGAAGCTTTCTTT. Translation gives CAWSAEAVEAFF.